A selection of T cell receptor beta chains follows, all from one sample in a study of control samples from healthy donors and cancer patients. The method was immunoSEQ multiplex PCR; TCRdb's version includes in-frame clones alone and lacks a portion of them. The profile shows about 120,000 clones, 70% to 90% of them singletons. The sample taken for sequencing was blood. The receptors stem from a man aged 35 to 55 in good health. Each CDR3 is given without its conserved first and last residue. Expanded clones get a size class; other rows say once, few or many, or leave the size out.

length: 14
V: TRBV5-6
size: -
CDR3: ASSPRSEYRSYEQY

length: 13
V: TRBV9
size: -
CDR3: ASSAGQTEGDEQY

length: 14
V: TRBV2
size: once
CDR3: ASKGFSGFVNYEQY

length: 10
V: TRBV30
size: -
CDR3: AWRLSDTEAF

length: 14
V: TRBV15
size: -
CDR3: ATSRDRWNSNQPQH

length: 12
V: TRBV19
size: many
CDR3: ASSLGGNNQPQH

length: 14
V: TRBV15
size: -
CDR3: ATSRGGQGSGNTIY

length: 12
V: TRBV12-5
size: -
CDR3: ASGLGDTNQPQH

length: 12
V: TRBV18
size: -
CDR3: ASSREFSTDTQY

length: 13
V: TRBV7-9
size: -
CDR3: ASSLGGGGTGELF

length: 14
V: TRBV19
size: -
CDR3: ASSISTGRGVGELF

length: 13
V: TRBV2
size: -
CDR3: ASSEALGFTYEQY

length: 13
V: TRBV7-2
size: -
CDR3: ASSLARRGTTEAF

length: 13
V: TRBV5-1
size: few
CDR3: ASSDTGTGGFEQY

length: 11
V: TRBV18
size: -
CDR3: ASRTGAGNTIY

length: 11
V: TRBV5-1
size: -
CDR3: ASSAGQSYGYT

length: 11
V: TRBV5-1
size: -
CDR3: ASSLAQYNEQF

length: 12
V: TRBV18
size: -
CDR3: ASSPRGQPSPLH

length: 14
V: TRBV15
size: -
CDR3: ATSRSRGSGSYGYT

length: 13
V: TRBV5-1
size: -
CDR3: ASSLSGGPVDEQF

length: 12
V: TRBV24-1
size: -
CDR3: ATSDGQGGSPLH

length: 10
V: TRBV10-3
size: -
CDR3: AISESGNEQF

length: 10
V: TRBV29-1
size: -
CDR3: SVDKGETEAF

length: 12
V: TRBV6-5
size: -
CDR3: ASSYGDKTYEQY

length: 8
V: TRBV28
size: -
CDR3: ASSGYEQY

length: 16
V: TRBV19
size: -
CDR3: ASSIEGQDLFGNQPQH

length: 12
V: TRBV18
size: -
CDR3: ASSPGQGNTEAF

length: 11
V: TRBV28
size: -
CDR3: ASTTRGDTEAF

length: 13
V: TRBV6-1
size: -
CDR3: ASSEGQISNQPQH

length: 12
V: TRBV7-9
size: once
CDR3: ASSLYEENSPLH

length: 14
V: TRBV6-5
size: -
CDR3: ASSYGGSSYNSPLH

length: 13
V: TRBV12-5
size: -
CDR3: ASGSSRGRGSPLH

length: 11
V: TRBV29-1
size: -
CDR3: SVDLGQNYEQY

length: 12
V: TRBV6-2/TRBV6-3
size: -
CDR3: ASSPGQGNQPQH

length: 11
V: TRBV2
size: -
CDR3: ASSPEWTGELF

length: 13
V: TRBV2
size: -
CDR3: ASNRGTLLNNEQF

length: 13
V: TRBV7-9
size: -
CDR3: ASSQSGGTPEKLF

length: 11
V: TRBV15
size: few
CDR3: ATSMTVIHGYT